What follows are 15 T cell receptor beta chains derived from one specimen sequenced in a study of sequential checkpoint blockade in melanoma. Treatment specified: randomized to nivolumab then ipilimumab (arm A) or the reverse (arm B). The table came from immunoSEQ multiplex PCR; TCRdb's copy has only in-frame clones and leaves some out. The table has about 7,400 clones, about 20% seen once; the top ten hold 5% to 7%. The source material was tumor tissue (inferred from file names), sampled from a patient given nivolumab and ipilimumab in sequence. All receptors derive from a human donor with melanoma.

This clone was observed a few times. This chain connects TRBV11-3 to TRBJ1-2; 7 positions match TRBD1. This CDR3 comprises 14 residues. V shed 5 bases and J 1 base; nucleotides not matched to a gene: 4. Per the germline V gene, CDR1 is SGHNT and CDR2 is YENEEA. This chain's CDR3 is CASSDRALNYGYTF. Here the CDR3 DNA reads TGTGCCAGCAGCGACAGGGCGCTTAACTATGGCTACACCTTC.

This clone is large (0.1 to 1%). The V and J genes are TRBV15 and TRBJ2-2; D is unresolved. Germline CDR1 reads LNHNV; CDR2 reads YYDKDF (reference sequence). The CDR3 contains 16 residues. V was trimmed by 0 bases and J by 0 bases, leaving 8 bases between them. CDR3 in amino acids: CATSRDYSANTGELFF. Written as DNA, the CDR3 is TGTGCCACCAGCAGAGATTACAGCGCGAACACCGGGGAGCTGTTTTTT.

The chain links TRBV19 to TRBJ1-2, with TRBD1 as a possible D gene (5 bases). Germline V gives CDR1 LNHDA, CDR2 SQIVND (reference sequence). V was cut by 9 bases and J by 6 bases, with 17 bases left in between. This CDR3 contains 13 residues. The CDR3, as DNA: TGTGCCAGCAAGAGTGCGGTAGGGGATGGCTACACCTTC. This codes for CASKSAVGDGYTF.

CDR3 protein: CASSLSGTTYEQYF. Written as DNA, the CDR3 is TGTGCCAGCAGCCTTAGCGGTACAACCTACGAGCAGTACTTC. The genes are TRBV14 and TRBJ2-7; TRBD2 is a possible D gene (6 bases). This CDR3 contains 14 residues. Trimming pared 4 bases from V and 2 bases from J, leaving 12 bases between. In germline, CDR1 is SGHDN, CDR2 FVKESK.

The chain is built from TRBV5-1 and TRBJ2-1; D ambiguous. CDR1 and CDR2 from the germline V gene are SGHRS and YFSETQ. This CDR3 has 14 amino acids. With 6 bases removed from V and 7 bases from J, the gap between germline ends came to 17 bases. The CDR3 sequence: CASNLNPPGNEQFF. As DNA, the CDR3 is TGCGCCAGCAACCTGAACCCCCCTGGTAATGAGCAGTTCTTC.

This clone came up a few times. The CDR3 loop is CAISEQTGVGQPQHF. CDR3 nucleotide sequence: TGTGCCATCAGTGAGCAGACAGGTGTTGGTCAGCCCCAGCATTTT. The rearrangement links TRBV10-3 to TRBJ1-5; a weak D match, TRBD1 (6 bases). Between the trimmed V and J ends, which lost 2 bases and 6 bases, there was a span of 14 bases. The CDR3 covers 15 residues. Germline V CDR1 and CDR2: ENHRY, SYGVKD.

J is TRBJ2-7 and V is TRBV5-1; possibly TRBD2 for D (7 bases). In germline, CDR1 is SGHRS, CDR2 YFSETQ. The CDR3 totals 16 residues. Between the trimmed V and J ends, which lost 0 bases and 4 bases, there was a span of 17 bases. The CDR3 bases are TGCGCCAGCAGCTTGGGCGGCTCGGGGGGCGGGTACGAGCAGTACTTC. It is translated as CASSLGGSGGGYEQYF.

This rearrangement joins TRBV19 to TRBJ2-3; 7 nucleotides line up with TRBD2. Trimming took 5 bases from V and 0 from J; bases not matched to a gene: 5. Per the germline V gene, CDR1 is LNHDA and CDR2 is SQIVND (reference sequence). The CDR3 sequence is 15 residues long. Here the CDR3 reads CASSAGLISTDTQYF. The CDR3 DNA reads TGTGCCAGTAGTGCGGGACTAATAAGCACAGATACGCAGTATTTT. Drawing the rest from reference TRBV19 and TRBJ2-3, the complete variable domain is DGGITQSPKYLFRKEGQNVTLSCEQNLNHDAMYWYRQDPGQGLRLIYYSQIVNDFQKGDIAEGYSVSREKKESFPLTVTSAQKNPTAFYLCASSAGLISTDTQYFGPGTRLTVL.

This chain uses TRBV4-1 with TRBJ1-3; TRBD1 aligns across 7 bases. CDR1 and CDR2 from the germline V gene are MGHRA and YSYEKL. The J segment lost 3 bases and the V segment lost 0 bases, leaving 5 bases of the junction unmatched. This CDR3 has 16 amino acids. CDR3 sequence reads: CASSQDVNRGGNTIYF. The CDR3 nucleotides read TGCGCCAGCAGCCAAGATGTTAACAGGGGTGGAAACACCATATATTTT.

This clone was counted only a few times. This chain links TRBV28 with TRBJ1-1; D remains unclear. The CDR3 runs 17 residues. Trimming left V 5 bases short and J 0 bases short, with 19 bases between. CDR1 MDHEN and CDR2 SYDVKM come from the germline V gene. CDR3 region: CASSPDRSRPMNTEAFF. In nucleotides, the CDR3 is TGTGCCAGCAGTCCTGACCGTAGTAGACCGATGAACACTGAAGCTTTCTTT.

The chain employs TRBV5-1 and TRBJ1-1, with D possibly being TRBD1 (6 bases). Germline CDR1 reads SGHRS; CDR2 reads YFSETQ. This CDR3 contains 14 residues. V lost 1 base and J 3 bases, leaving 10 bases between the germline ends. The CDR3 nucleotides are TGCGCCAGCAGCTTGCAGGGGAGTGACACTGAAGCTTTCTTT. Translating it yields CASSLQGSDTEAFF.

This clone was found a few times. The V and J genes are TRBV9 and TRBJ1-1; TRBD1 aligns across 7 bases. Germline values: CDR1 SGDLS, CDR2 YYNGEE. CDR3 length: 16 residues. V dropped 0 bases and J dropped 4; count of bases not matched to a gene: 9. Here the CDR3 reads CASSVGGTDLPTEAFF. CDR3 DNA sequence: TGTGCCAGCAGCGTAGGGGGGACAGACCTCCCCACTGAAGCTTTCTTT.

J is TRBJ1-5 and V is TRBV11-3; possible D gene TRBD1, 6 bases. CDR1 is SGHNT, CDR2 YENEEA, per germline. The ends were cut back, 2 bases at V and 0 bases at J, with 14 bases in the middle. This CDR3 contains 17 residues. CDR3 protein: CASSLRGGGGSNQPQHF. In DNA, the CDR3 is TGTGCCAGCAGCTTACGTGGGGGCGGGGGTAGCAATCAGCCCCAGCATTTT.

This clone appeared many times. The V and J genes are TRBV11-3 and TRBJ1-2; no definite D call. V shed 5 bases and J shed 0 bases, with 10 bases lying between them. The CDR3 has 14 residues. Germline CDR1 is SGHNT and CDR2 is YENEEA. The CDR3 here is CASSRILTNYGYTF. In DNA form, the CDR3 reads TGTGCCAGCAGCCGGATCCTAACTAACTATGGCTACACCTTC. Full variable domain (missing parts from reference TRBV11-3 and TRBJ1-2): EAGVVQSPRYKIIEKKQPVAFWCNPISGHNTLYWYLQNLGQGPELLIRYENEEAVDDSQLPKDRFSAERLKGVDSTLKIQPAELGDSAVYLCASSRILTNYGYTFGSGTRLTVV.

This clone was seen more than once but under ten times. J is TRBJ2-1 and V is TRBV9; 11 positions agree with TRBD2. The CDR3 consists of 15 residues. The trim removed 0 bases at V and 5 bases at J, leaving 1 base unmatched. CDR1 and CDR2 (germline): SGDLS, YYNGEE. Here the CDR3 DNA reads TGTGCCAGCAGCGTAGGTAGCGGGGGGGACAATGAGCAGTTCTTC. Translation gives CASSVGSGGDNEQFF.